This T cell receptor beta chain was identified during a study of blood T cell repertoires in COVID-19. Overall study: From the United States, Italy and Spain came samples of acute and convalescent COVID-19. Sample material is recorded as cDNA or gDNA derived from T cells, B-cell-depleted T cells, or PBMCs.

This CDR3 spans 13 amino acids. The junction had 8 bases not matched to a gene; V was cut back by 5 bases and J by 10 bases. Per germline, CDR1 SGHNT and CDR2 YYREEE (reference sequence). How the authors handled the data: How many nucleated cells were present was estimated from reference gene primer amplification. The method was immunoSEQ multiplex PCR; TCRdb's version includes in-frame clones alone and lacks a portion of them. V and J calls and clone size come straight from that table; D and trimming were deduced from the DNA. The data show roughly 100,000 clones, roughly 80% seen once. Sequenced: peripheral blood. The chain carries TRBV5-4 and TRBJ1-2, with 10 bases fitting TRBD1. This receptor was obtained from an older woman with acute or convalescent COVID-19. Here the CDR3 DNA reads TGTGCCAGCAGTCAAGGACAGGGGGGAATCTACACCTTC. Protein sequence: CASSQGQGGIYTF. The full variable domain, in which reference TRBV5-4 and TRBJ1-2 provide the parts outside the CDR3, is ETGVTQSPTHLIKTRGQQVTLRCSSQSGHNTVSWYQQALGQGPQFIFQYYREEENGRGNFPPRFSGLQFPNYSSELNVNALELDDSALYLCASSQGQGGIYTFGSGTRLTVV.